These 21 T cell receptor beta chains originate from one sample sequenced in a study of molecular identifiers for immune sequencing clone quantification. One entry per CDR3 protein results from TCRdb running MiXCR on the PCR reads. The sample consists of about 320,000 distinct CDR3 sequences, roughly a quarter of them appearing once. Sequenced input: naive CD8+ T cells from blood, with Jurkat cell RNA spiked in. Subset meaning: FACS-sorted CD8+CD4-CCR7+CD45RA+ naive T cells. These receptor sequences come from a human donor in good health. Some libraries in this study had Jurkat cell RNA spiked in.

The table lists this clonotype with a few counts. This chain uses TRBV3-1 with TRBJ2-3, with 7 bases that match TRBD2. This CDR3 has 16 amino acids. Germline lookup yields CDR1 LGHDT and CDR2 YNNKEL (reference sequence). V was clipped by 0 bases and J by 0 bases; unmatched bases: 3. The CDR3 DNA is TGTGCCAGCAGCCAAGATAGCGGGTTTAGCACAGATACGCAGTATTTT. This encodes CASSQDSGFSTDTQYF.

This clonotype was recorded many times. This chain uses TRBV3-1 with TRBJ2-2, with D possibly matching TRBD2 (5 bases). The V and J ends lost 4 bases and 5 bases respectively, with 8 bases between them. This CDR3 contains 13 residues. Germline CDR1 is LGHDT and CDR2 is YNNKEL (reference sequence). CDR3 sequence reads: CASSLDFTGELFF. Written as DNA, the CDR3 is TGTGCCAGCAGCCTGGACTTTACCGGGGAGCTGTTTTTT.

The chain employs TRBV12-3 or TRBV12-4 and TRBJ2-3; TRBD2 matches at 8 bases. This CDR3 region has 13 residues. The V segment lost 8 bases and the J segment 9 bases; nucleotides outside the gene matches: 10. CDR3 sequence reads: CASCSGVGETQYF. For the CDR3, the DNA is TGTGCCAGCTGTAGCGGGGTGGGGGAAACGCAGTATTTT.

This clonotype was observed many times. This chain uses TRBV29-1 with TRBJ2-2; D ambiguous. The CDR3 totals 13 residues. Germline V CDR1 and CDR2: SQVTM, ANQGSEA. V shed 4 bases and J shed 2 bases, with 8 bases lying between them. This chain's CDR3 is CSVAEANTGELFF. Here the CDR3 DNA reads TGCAGCGTTGCCGAAGCAAACACCGGGGAGCTGTTTTTT.

This clonotype was counted many times. Here the CDR3 DNA reads TGTGCCAGCAGCTTGGCCTGGGACCTGGGAATTTATGGCTACACCTTC. Translation: CASSLAWDLGIYGYTF. This rearrangement joins TRBV5-6 to TRBJ1-2; D may be TRBD1 (5 bases). This CDR3 spans 16 amino acids. V lost 0 bases and J 5 bases, leaving 17 bases between the germline ends. Germline assignment: CDR1 SGHDT and CDR2 YYEEEE.

A note on this clonotype: Just one base apart from a much larger clone, this may be a read error. V and J are TRBV10-3 and TRBJ1-6; D gene unclear. V was shortened by 6 bases and J by 5 bases, with 14 bases between the two germline ends. The length of the CDR3 is 15 residues. Looked up from germline, CDR1 is ENHRY and CDR2 is SYGVKD. The CDR3 DNA is TGTGCCATCAGATTCACCGGGATAGATAATTCACCCCTCCACTTT. Its protein is CAIRFTGIDNSPLHF.

The table lists this clonotype with a few counts. V is TRBV14 and J is TRBJ1-1; 7 bases map to TRBD1. The CDR3 loop spans 15 amino acids. Germline lookup yields CDR1 SGHDN and CDR2 FVKESK. V shed 0 bases, J shed 1 base, and the junction held 2 bases outside the gene matches. CDR3 region: CASSQETGWNTEAFF. CDR3 DNA: TGTGCCAGCAGCCAAGAGACAGGGTGGAACACTGAAGCTTTCTTT. The full variable domain, completed using reference TRBV14 and TRBJ1-1, is EAGVTQFPSHSVIEKGQTVTLRCDPISGHDNLYWYRRVMGKEIKFLLHFVKESKQDESGMPNNRFLAERTGGTYSTLKVQPAELEDSGVYFCASSQETGWNTEAFFGQGTRLTVV.

This chain connects TRBV12-3 or TRBV12-4 to TRBJ2-4; 9 bases are shared with TRBD1. Trimming removed 6 bases from V and 6 bases from J; junction bases left unmatched: 6. The CDR3 is 14 amino acids. DNA for the CDR3: TGTGCCAGCAGCATGGGACAGGGCGGAAACATTCAGTACTTC. Amino acid sequence: CASSMGQGGNIQYF.

On this clonotype: One base away lies a much larger clone, so this may be a sequencing read error. V is TRBV7-2 and J is TRBJ2-7; tentatively, D is TRBD1 (6 bases). V gave up 6 bases and J gave up 6 bases, with 18 bases separating them. The CDR3 has 14 amino acids. Germline V gives CDR1 SGHTA, CDR2 FQGNSA. Here the CDR3 DNA reads TGTGCCAGCAGTCTGACAGGCCTCGGCTGCGAGCAGTACTTC. The encoded protein is CASSLTGLGCEQYF.

This clonotype was found many times. The chain joins TRBV28 to TRBJ1-2; D is perhaps TRBD1 (5 bases). Germline CDR1 and CDR2: MDHEN and SYDVKM. This CDR3 contains 16 residues. V was cut by 3 bases and J by 1 base, with 15 bases left in between. CDR3 sequence: CASSLRAGTSNYGYTF. CDR3 bases: TGTGCCAGCAGTTTGAGGGCAGGGACTAGTAACTATGGCTACACCTTC.

Many counts were recorded for this clonotype. This chain joins TRBV15 and TRBJ1-3; maybe TRBD1 (5 bases). The CDR3 totals 18 residues. V gave up 4 bases and J gave up 0 bases, with 19 bases separating them. Germline V CDR1 and CDR2: LNHNV, YYDKDF (reference sequence). The CDR3 region has the DNA TGTGCCACCAGCACCCGGGACCCCCTGTTAAGCTCTGGAAACACCATATATTTT. Translating gives CATSTRDPLLSSGNTIYF.

This clonotype was observed many times. V usage is TRBV7-2 and J usage is TRBJ2-5; weak D call: TRBD1 (6 bases). This CDR3 has 18 residues. From germline, CDR1 is SGHTA and CDR2 FQGNSA. The V gene lost 5 bases and the J gene lost 3 bases, with 25 bases spanning the gap. CDR3: CASSSEGVRGSFEETQYF. The CDR3 region has the DNA TGTGCCAGCAGCAGCGAAGGGGTCAGGGGTTCTTTCGAAGAGACCCAGTACTTC.

This clonotype was seen ten or more times. V gene TRBV19 combines with J gene TRBJ2-3; D not certain. The CDR3 sequence is 14 residues long. V lost 7 bases and J lost 4, with 15 bases in between. CDR1 is LNHDA and CDR2 is SQIVND in the germline V gene (reference sequence). CDR3 nucleotides: TGTGCCAGTACCATAGACCCCTCGGCAGATACGCAGTATTTT. This translates into CASTIDPSADTQYF.

The sample holds many counts of this clonotype. The chain has TRBV6-5 and TRBJ1-1; the D is unclear. The CDR3 covers 12 residues. Trimming took 9 bases from V and 2 from J, leaving 10 bases between them. Germline loops: CDR1 MNHEY, CDR2 SVGAGI. CDR3 region: CARVPTNTEAFF. The CDR3 DNA sequence: TGTGCCAGAGTTCCAACTAACACTGAAGCTTTCTTT.

On this clonotype: One end of the junction does not line up with germline, which may come from a read error. The chain uses TRBV5-4 and TRBJ2-7; D might be TRBD1 (6 bases). Looked up from germline, CDR1 is SGHNT and CDR2 is YYREEE (reference sequence). The CDR3 consists of 13 residues. The CDR3 spells CAGSFDRRLEQYF. In DNA form, the CDR3 reads TGTGCCGGCAGCTTTGACAGGCGGCTCGAGCAGTACTTC.

The CDR3 coding sequence is TGTGCCATCAGTAACCGGGACAGGGGCACAGATACGCAGTATTTT. Residues: CAISNRDRGTDTQYF. The rearrangement joins TRBV10-3 to TRBJ2-3, with 9 bases fitting TRBD1. This CDR3 is 15 amino acids long. Germline V gene lookup returns CDR1 ENHRY and CDR2 SYGVKD. The V and J ends lost 5 bases and 1 base, in that order; junction bases with no gene match: 4.

Of note for this clonotype: A much larger clone lies a single base off, so this may be a read error. The chain has TRBV29-1 and TRBJ2-3; D possibly matches TRBD1 or TRBD2 (5 bases each). The CDR3 loop spans 15 amino acids. Germline CDR1 is SQVTM and CDR2 is ANQGSEA. The CDR3 nucleotides read TGCGGCGTTGAAGAAGGTTGGGGGACCACAGATACGCAGTATTTT. This gives the protein CGVEEGWGTTDTQYF.

This clonotype has more than one count but fewer than ten. This chain uses TRBV20-1 with TRBJ2-7, with a possible D match to TRBD1 (6 bases). Germline CDR1 reads DFQATT; CDR2 reads SNEGSKA (reference sequence). The CDR3 spans 15 residues. V gave up 0 bases and J gave up 0 bases, with 12 bases separating them. CDR3 in amino acids: CSAREQGKSSYEQYF. CDR3 nucleotides: TGCAGTGCTAGAGAGCAGGGGAAGAGCTCCTACGAGCAGTACTTC.

This clonotype was recorded once. The J gene is TRBJ2-3, the V gene TRBV5-6; TRBD1 might be the D (5 bases). The CDR3 extends over 15 amino acids. Germline CDR1 SGHDT, CDR2 YYEEEE. The CDR3 DNA reads as TGTCTCAGCAGCCATAGATACAGGAGCACAGATACGCAGTATTTT. Its translation: CLSSHRYRSTDTQYF. Filled out from reference TRBV5-6 and TRBJ2-3, the complete variable domain reads DAGVTQSPTHLIKTRGQQVTLRCSPKSGHDTVSWYQQALGQGPQFIFQYYEEEERQRGNFPDRFSGHQFPNYSSELNVNALLLGDSALYLCLSSHRYRSTDTQYFGPGTRLTVL.

This clonotype came up a few times. The V gene is TRBV29-1, the J gene TRBJ1-2, with D hard to call. CDR1 is SQVTM and CDR2 is ANQGSEA in the germline V gene. The germline V and J ends were trimmed by 7 bases and 4 bases, with 16 bases remaining between them. The CDR3 totals 13 residues. The CDR3 DNA sequence: TGCAGCGCAAACGAAGAAGAAGGCTATGGCTACACCTTC. Its protein is CSANEEEGYGYTF. Looking up the rest from reference TRBV29-1 and TRBJ1-2 gives the full variable domain: SAVISQKPSRDICQRGTSLTIQCQVDSQVTMMFWYRQQPGQSLTLIATANQGSEATYESGFVIDKFPISRPNLTFSTLTVSNMSPEDSSIYLCSANEEEGYGYTFGSGTRLTVV.

The chain combines TRBV28 with TRBJ1-2, with 10 bases lining up with TRBD1. Germline V gene sequence: CDR1 MDHEN, CDR2 SYDVKM. Unmatched junction bases numbered 7, after V lost 5 bases and J lost 4 bases. This CDR3 contains 15 residues. The chain's CDR3 is CASSTWDRGVYGYTF. CDR3 in DNA: TGTGCCAGCAGTACGTGGGACAGGGGTGTCTATGGCTACACCTTC.